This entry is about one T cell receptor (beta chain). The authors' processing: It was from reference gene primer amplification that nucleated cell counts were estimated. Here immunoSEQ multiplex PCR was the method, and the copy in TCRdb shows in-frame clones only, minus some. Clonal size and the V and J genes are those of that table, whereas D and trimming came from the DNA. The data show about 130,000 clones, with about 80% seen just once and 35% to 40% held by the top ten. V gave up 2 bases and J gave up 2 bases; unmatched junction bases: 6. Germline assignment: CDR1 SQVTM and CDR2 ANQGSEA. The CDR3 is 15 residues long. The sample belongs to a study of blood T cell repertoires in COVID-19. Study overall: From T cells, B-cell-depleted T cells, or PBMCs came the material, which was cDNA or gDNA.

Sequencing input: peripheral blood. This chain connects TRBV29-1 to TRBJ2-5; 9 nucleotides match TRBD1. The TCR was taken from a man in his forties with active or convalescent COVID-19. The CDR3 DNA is TGCAGCGTTGAATATCGGACAGGGGTTCAAGAGACCCAGTACTTC. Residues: CSVEYRTGVQETQYF.